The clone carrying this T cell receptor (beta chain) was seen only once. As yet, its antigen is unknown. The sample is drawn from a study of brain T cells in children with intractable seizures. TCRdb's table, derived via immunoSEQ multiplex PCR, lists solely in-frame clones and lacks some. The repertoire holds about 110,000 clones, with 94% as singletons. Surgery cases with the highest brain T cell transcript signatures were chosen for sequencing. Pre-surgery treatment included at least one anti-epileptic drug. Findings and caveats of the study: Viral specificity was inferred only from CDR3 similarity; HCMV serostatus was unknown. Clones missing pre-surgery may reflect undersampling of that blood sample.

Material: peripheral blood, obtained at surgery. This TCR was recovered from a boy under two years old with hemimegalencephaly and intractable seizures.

CDR3 sequence reads: CASSSWTLDSPLHF. The CDR3 nucleotides read TGTGCCAGCAGCTCCTGGACGCTAGATTCACCCCTCCACTTT. This chain links TRBV5-8 with TRBJ1-6; D remains unclear. This CDR3 spans 14 amino acids. V gave up 3 bases and J gave up 8 bases, with 12 bases separating them. Per the germline V gene, CDR1 is SGHTS and CDR2 is YDEGEE. The full variable domain, its missing parts supplied by reference TRBV5-8 and TRBJ1-6, is EAGVTQSPTHLIKTRGQQATLRCSPISGHTSVYWYQQALGLGLQFLLWYDEGEERNRGNFPPRFSGRQFPNYSSELNVNALELEDSALYLCASSSWTLDSPLHFGNGTRLTVT.